The 9 T cell receptor beta chains below were found in one sample sequenced in a study of monozygotic twins with inflammatory bowel disease. TCRdb reprocessed the 5' RACE reads and keeps a single row for each CDR3 protein, giving no DNA. The repertoire table contains a few hundred thousand distinct CDR3 sequences. Specimen: blood. All receptors derive from a human donor with ulcerative colitis or Crohn's disease, or a healthy co-twin of an affected twin (not recorded which).

V gene TRBV7-2 combines with J gene TRBJ1-4; TCRdb reports TRBD1, a call that lacks DNA to check it against. The CDR3 loop spans 17 amino acids. Germline V gene data show CDR1 as SGHTA and CDR2 as FQGNSA. This CDR3 reads CASSRSQPRQNNEKLFF.

The genes are TRBV11-2 and TRBJ2-5. Germline CDR1 SGHAT, CDR2 FQNNGV. The CDR3 has 14 residues. CDR3 residues: CASSLVLAEETQYF.

V is TRBV12-3 or TRBV12-4 and J is TRBJ1-2. There are 13 residues in the CDR3. The chain's CDR3 is CASSPFRSNGYTF.

The CDR3 sequence is CASSLGTGKETQYF. The chain uses TRBV7-9 and TRBJ2-5; there is no DNA to check the TCRdb D call of TRBD1. This CDR3 comprises 14 residues. CDR1 and CDR2 from the germline V gene are SEHNR and FQNEAQ (reference sequence).

This chain links TRBV20-1 with TRBJ2-3; TCRdb's D call of TRBD1 is untestable without DNA. CDR3 length equals 16 residues. Germline V CDR1 and CDR2: DFQATT, SNEGSKA (reference sequence). The CDR3 spells CSARPPNRGFTDTQYF.

This rearrangement joins TRBV5-1 to TRBJ1-2; lacking DNA, the TRBD1 call made by TCRdb goes unchecked. This CDR3 contains 14 residues. The germline V gene encodes CDR1 SGHRS and CDR2 YFSETQ. The CDR3 spells CASSTGRGHEGYTF.

V is TRBV27 and J is TRBJ2-6. In germline, CDR1 is MNHEY, CDR2 SMNVEV (reference sequence). The CDR3 runs to 12 residues. CDR3 region: CASAPGANVLTF.

The rearrangement joins TRBV5-1 to TRBJ1-1; TCRdb reports TRBD1, a call that lacks DNA to check it against. Germline V gives CDR1 SGHRS, CDR2 YFSETQ. The CDR3 length is 15 residues. CDR3 protein: CASSLEGQTNTEAFF. Filled out from reference TRBV5-1 and TRBJ1-1, the complete variable domain reads KAGVTQTPRYLIKTRGQQVTLSCSPISGHRSVSWYQQTPGQGLQFLFEYFSETQRNKGNFPGRFSGRQFSNSRSEMNVSTLELGDSALYLCASSLEGQTNTEAFFGQGTRLTVV.

The chain employs TRBV11-2 and TRBJ2-7; checking the TCRdb D call of TRBD2 is not possible without DNA. This CDR3 spans 13 amino acids. Looked up from germline, CDR1 is SGHAT and CDR2 is FQNNGV. CDR3 sequence reads: CASRGLAGLKQYF.